These 19 T cell receptor beta chains were sequenced from one sample in a study of neoadjuvant nivolumab and ipilimumab in lung cancer (dated by TCRdb to between 2020 and 2021). To prepare the library, the immunoSEQ multiplex PCR assay was applied. TCRdb carries this immuneACCESS record with in-frame sequences only. Its versions omit some clonotypes, under half of them owing to an unresolved V gene in the studies checked, with the rest unexplained. Within this sample are about 20,000 clones, with approximately 73% of them counted one time only. The top ten clonotypes cover approximately 6.4% of the sample. The time point label on this specimen signifies: at surgical resection after neoadjuvant nivolumab +/- ipilimumab. The specimen comprised tumor tissue, sampled after neoadjuvant nivolumab, alone or with ipilimumab, at or shortly before surgery. The receptor source for this set is an adult with non-small cell lung cancer.

The rearrangement uses TRBV5-1 and TRBJ2-7; 9 bases align to TRBD1. J lost 12 bases, V lost 3 bases, and 4 bases had no gene match. This CDR3 is 11 amino acids long. Germline V gene lookup returns CDR1 SGHRS and CDR2 YFSETQ. CDR3 coding DNA: TGCGCCAGCAGCTCCGGGACAGGGCTGTACTTC. Translated: CASSSGTGLYF.

This chain connects TRBV7-6 to TRBJ2-1; 7 nucleotides agree with TRBD1. Germline V CDR1 and CDR2: SGHVS, FNYEAQ. The CDR3 length is 14 residues. The V segment lost 1 base and the J segment 7 bases; nucleotides outside the gene matches: 4. The CDR3 loop reads CASSLVATGNEQFF. The CDR3 DNA reads TGTGCCAGCAGCTTAGTGGCGACAGGGAATGAGCAGTTCTTC.

The V call is TRBV4-1, the J call TRBJ2-3; possible D gene TRBD2, 5 bases. The V and J ends lost 4 bases and 5 bases respectively, with 19 bases between them. The length of the CDR3 is 16 residues. CDR1 and CDR2 (germline): MGHRA, YSYEKL. Written as DNA, the CDR3 is TGCGCCAGCAGCCCCGCCTTTGGACTGCCCCAAGATACGCAGTATTTT. Its translation is CASSPAFGLPQDTQYF.

The V gene is TRBV6-1, the J gene TRBJ2-7, with a weak D call TRBD2 (6 bases). Germline loops: CDR1 MNHNS, CDR2 SASEGT. The CDR3 consists of 13 residues. Trimming removed 5 bases from V and 6 bases from J, with 14 bases in between. CDR3 DNA sequence: TGTGCCAGCAGTCCAAGCGGCGGGACCGAGCAGTACTTC. Encoded protein: CASSPSGGTEQYF.

The V and J genes are TRBV5-4 and TRBJ2-7; D is unresolved. Germline V CDR1 and CDR2: SGHNT, YYREEE (reference sequence). The CDR3 is 12 amino acids. V gave up 1 base and J gave up 4 bases, with 6 bases separating them. This CDR3 reads CASSLNDYEQYF. CDR3 DNA: TGTGCCAGCAGCTTGAATGATTACGAGCAGTACTTC.

The chain carries TRBV7-2 and TRBJ2-3, with D perhaps matching TRBD2 (7 bases). Trimming removed 5 bases from V and 2 bases from J, with 20 bases in between. Per the germline V gene, CDR1 is SGHTA and CDR2 is FQGNSA. CDR3 length: 17 amino acids. CDR3: CASSALRGRGFTDTQYF. CDR3 coding DNA: TGTGCCAGCAGCGCACTAAGGGGGAGGGGGTTCACAGATACGCAGTATTTT.

This chain uses TRBV11-2 with TRBJ2-1; TRBD2 aligns across 7 bases. V shed 6 bases and J 3 bases; nucleotides not matched to a gene: 5. Germline CDR1 reads SGHAT; CDR2 reads FQNNGV. This CDR3 comprises 14 residues. As DNA, the CDR3 is TGTGCCAGCAGTTCTAGCGGAATCTACAATGAGCAGTTCTTC. It codes for CASSSSGIYNEQFF.

The chain carries TRBV6-6 and TRBJ2-4; D is undetermined. The length of the CDR3 is 12 residues. The germline gives CDR1 MNHNY, CDR2 SVGAGI (reference sequence). V shed 0 bases and J shed 8 bases, with 5 bases lying between them. The CDR3 bases are TGTGCCAGCAGTTACTCGGTTCACATTCAGTACTTC. Translating gives CASSYSVHIQYF.

The rearrangement links TRBV9 to TRBJ1-5; perhaps TRBD1 as D (6 bases). CDR3 length: 14 amino acids. Per germline, CDR1 SGDLS and CDR2 YYNGEE. V was clipped by 7 bases and J by 0 bases, with 11 bases between them. The CDR3 bases are TGTGCCAGCGGGGGGGCAAGTAGCAATCAGCCCCAGCATTTT. Protein product: CASGGASSNQPQHF.

The table lists this clone with a count of one. The genes are TRBV15 and TRBJ2-5; TRBD1 is a possible D gene (6 bases). Germline CDR1 LNHNV, CDR2 YYDKDF (reference sequence). The CDR3 is 14 residues long. V lost 3 bases to trimming and J lost 1 base, with 9 bases between them. The CDR3 is CATSRQDSQETQYF. As DNA, the CDR3 is TGTGCCACCAGCAGGCAGGACAGCCAAGAGACCCAGTACTTC.

This rearrangement joins TRBV6-5 to TRBJ1-2, with D possibly TRBD1 on 6 matching bases. Germline V gene data show CDR1 as MNHEY and CDR2 as SVGAGI. The CDR3 runs to 15 residues. V lost 5 bases and J 5 bases, leaving 18 bases between the germline ends. As DNA, the CDR3 is TGTGCCAGCAGTCGCCGTTTGACAGGAAAGTATGGCTACACCTTC. It encodes CASSRRLTGKYGYTF.

V gene TRBV27 combines with J gene TRBJ2-7; D uncertain. The CDR3 totals 13 residues. In germline, CDR1 is MNHEY, CDR2 SMNVEV (reference sequence). V was cut by 3 bases and J by 6 bases, with 12 bases left in between. CDR3 in amino acids: CASSFGPSAEQYF. The CDR3 nucleotides are TGTGCCAGCAGTTTCGGGCCCTCCGCCGAGCAGTACTTC.

The chain employs TRBV7-2 and TRBJ2-7; TRBD2 agrees at 10 bases. The CDR3 has 15 amino acids. CDR1 and CDR2 from the germline V gene are SGHTA and FQGNSA. The junction had 3 bases not matched to a gene; V was cut back by 2 bases and J by 2 bases. The CDR3 spells CASSLRAGGTYEQYF. In DNA, the CDR3 is TGTGCCAGCAGCTTACGAGCGGGAGGGACCTACGAGCAGTACTTC.

The chain has TRBV6-1 and TRBJ2-7; D is unresolved. Between the trimmed V and J ends, which lost 5 bases and 2 bases, there was a span of 10 bases. CDR1 and CDR2 from the germline V gene are MNHNS and SASEGT. The CDR3 is made up of 13 amino acids. Written as DNA, the CDR3 is TGTGCCAGCAGTTTACAACGTCCCTACGAGCAGTACTTC. This sequence encodes CASSLQRPYEQYF.

This clone was counted a single time. The chain has TRBV9 and TRBJ2-3; maybe TRBD2 (6 bases). V lost 9 bases to trimming and J lost 0 bases, with 17 bases between them. The CDR3 spans 15 residues. The V gene's germline CDR1 is SGDLS and CDR2 YYNGEE. CDR3 DNA sequence: TGTGCCACCTCTCTCGGGGGTTATAGCACAGATACGCAGTATTTT. Translated: CATSLGGYSTDTQYF.

Of note for this clone: The junction shows a germline mismatch at one end, possibly a read error. The rearrangement links TRBV6-6 to TRBJ2-2; D unresolved. This CDR3 is built from 14 residues. Germline-derived CDR1 and CDR2 are MNHNY and SVGAGI (reference sequence). CDR3 in amino acids: CASSYYPDTGELFF. As DNA, the CDR3 is TGTGCCAGCAGCTACTACCCGGACACCGGGGAGCTGTTTTTT.

This clone was recorded once. The chain uses TRBV7-2 and TRBJ1-1, with 10 bases lining up with TRBD1. J lost 5 bases, V lost 6 bases, and 6 bases had no gene match. Germline V gene data show CDR1 as SGHTA and CDR2 as FQGNSA. This CDR3 contains 14 residues. CDR3 in amino acids: CASRTGGSKTEAFF. The CDR3 nucleotides are TGTGCCAGCAGGACAGGGGGCTCGAAAACTGAAGCTTTCTTT.

The chain uses TRBV10-3 and TRBJ1-5; D is undetermined. The V end was cut by 5 bases, the J end by 8 bases, with 13 bases between. This CDR3 is built from 13 residues. The germline gives CDR1 ENHRY, CDR2 SYGVKD. This CDR3 reads CAISRVELEPQHF. CDR3 in DNA: TGTGCCATCAGTAGGGTCGAGTTGGAGCCCCAGCATTTT.

The chain is built from TRBV6-5 and TRBJ1-1; 8 bases line up with TRBD1. CDR1 is MNHEY and CDR2 is SVGAGI in the germline V gene. Trimming took 7 bases from V and 4 from J; bases not matched to a gene: 5. The CDR3 has 13 residues. The CDR3 loop is CASTSTGATEAFF. CDR3 DNA: TGTGCCAGCACCTCGACAGGGGCCACTGAAGCTTTCTTT.